This T cell receptor (beta chain) was observed in a study of T-cell reconstitution after alpha-beta-depleted transplantation in children. The CDR3 has 16 residues. Per the germline V gene, CDR1 is LGHNA and CDR2 is YSLEER. The V gene lost 4 bases and the J gene lost 2 bases, with 16 bases spanning the gap. This sample's TCRbeta library carried unique molecular identifier barcodes. MiXCR, run by TCRdb on the PCR reads, gives a single entry per CDR3 protein. The repertoire consists of around 370,000 distinct CDR3 sequences, with around a tenth occurring once and the leading ten covering 2% to 3%. The sequence was obtained from a human donor who donated a stem cell graft to a child with acute lymphoblastic leukemia. The specimen was PBMCs from the stem cell graft donor, collected from the stem cell graft. The V call is TRBV4-3, the J call TRBJ2-3; D not certain. CDR3: CASSRDQKRYTDTQYF. The DNA for the CDR3 is TGCGCCAGCAGCCGAGATCAGAAACGCTACACAGATACGCAGTATTTT.